The 28 T cell receptor beta chains presented below share a single source sample, sequenced in a study of shared clonotypes between healthy human individuals. CD8 cells regarded as naive lacked CD45RO, were positively chosen for CCR7, and omitted terminally differentiated effector memory CD45RA+ cells. Assay used: immunoSEQ multiplex PCR; TCRdb lists only in-frame clones, some missing. This table holds around 2.1 million clones, approximately 94% found once. The sample taken for sequencing was naive CD8+ T cells from PBMCs. The receptors shown here come from a young man in good health. Some clones in this sample may be carry-over from other donors' samples.

The chain couples TRBV27 to TRBJ2-3; 11 bases agree with TRBD1. The CDR3 spans 16 residues. After removal of 5 bases from V and 3 bases from J, the junction contained 7 bases not matched to a gene. Germline-derived CDR1 and CDR2 are MNHEY and SMNVEV (reference sequence). CDR3 sequence (DNA): TGTGCCAGCAGTAAACTAGGGACAGGGGGAACAGATACGCAGTATTTT. Translating gives CASSKLGTGGTDTQYF.

This chain joins TRBV4-3 and TRBJ2-1; 8 nucleotides align to TRBD2. Germline V lookup: CDR1 LGHNA, CDR2 YSLEER. CDR3 size: 17 residues. V dropped 1 base and J dropped 4; count of bases not matched to a gene: 9. The CDR3 spells CASSQGTASGFYNEQFF. CDR3 bases: TGCGCCAGCAGCCAAGGGACGGCTAGCGGGTTTTACAATGAGCAGTTCTTC.

CDR3: CASSRPGTDQETQYF. CDR3 coding DNA: TGTGCCAGCAGCCGCCCTGGGACAGACCAAGAGACCCAGTACTTC. This chain links TRBV7-9 with TRBJ2-5; TRBD1 matches at 7 bases. With 5 bases clipped from V and 0 bases from J, the junction kept 6 bases outside the gene matches. This CDR3 spans 15 amino acids. Germline CDR1 and CDR2: SEHNR and FQNEAQ (reference sequence).

The chain has TRBV6-1 and TRBJ2-1, with 8 positions matching TRBD1. V gave up 10 bases and J gave up 6 bases; unmatched junction bases: 11. This CDR3 region has 14 residues. Germline V lookup: CDR1 MNHNS, CDR2 SASEGT. For the CDR3, the DNA is TGTGCCACCCATTCGACAGGGGTCATCAATGAGCAGTTCTTC. Amino acid sequence: CATHSTGVINEQFF.

The chain combines TRBV27 with TRBJ1-2; TRBD1 matches 7 bases. The CDR3 length is 13 residues. The V gene's germline CDR1 is MNHEY and CDR2 SMNVEV (reference sequence). Germline trimming cut 1 base from V and 6 bases from J; bases unmatched to any gene: 2. CDR3 residues: CASSLLQGHGYTF. The CDR3 DNA follows: TGTGCCAGCAGTTTATTACAGGGGCATGGCTACACCTTC.

This sequence joins TRBV10-3 and TRBJ2-5; 8 bases line up with TRBD2. The trim removed 10 bases at V and 2 bases at J, leaving 3 bases unmatched. Germline lookup yields CDR1 ENHRY and CDR2 SYGVKD. The CDR3 runs 12 residues. CDR3 region: CASTSGQETQYF. In DNA, the CDR3 is TGTGCCAGCACTAGCGGTCAAGAGACCCAGTACTTC.

The V and J genes are TRBV19 and TRBJ2-2; D gene ambiguous. Germline CDR1 is LNHDA and CDR2 is SQIVND (reference sequence). The CDR3 runs 16 residues. With 5 bases removed from V and 1 base from J, the gap between germline ends came to 14 bases. The CDR3 sequence: CASSGMVALNTGELFF. Written as DNA, the CDR3 is TGTGCCAGTAGTGGTATGGTAGCCCTGAACACCGGGGAGCTGTTTTTT.

V usage is TRBV4-3 and J usage is TRBJ2-7; tentatively, D is TRBD2 (6 bases). The germline gives CDR1 LGHNA, CDR2 YSLEER. CDR3 size: 15 residues. The ends were cut back, 0 bases at V and 4 bases at J, with 13 bases in the middle. The CDR3, as DNA: TGCGCCAGCAGCCAAGATACGGGAGTACGGTACGAGCAGTACTTC. Translating it yields CASSQDTGVRYEQYF.

The V and J genes are TRBV7-9 and TRBJ2-5, with 12 positions matching TRBD2. The junction had 4 bases not matched to a gene; V was cut back by 5 bases and J by 3 bases. Germline V gene lookup returns CDR1 SEHNR and CDR2 FQNEAQ (reference sequence). This CDR3 has 15 amino acids. The DNA of the CDR3 is TGTGCCAGCAGCCTAAGGACTAGCGGGAAAGAGACCCAGTACTTC. Amino acid sequence: CASSLRTSGKETQYF.

This rearrangement joins TRBV6-1 to TRBJ2-5; D may correspond to TRBD1 or TRBD2 (5 bases each). The assigned J gene may be wrong: the sequence end matches TRBJ2-7 better. The germline gives CDR1 MNHNS, CDR2 SASEGT. The CDR3 is 16 amino acids. The CDR3: CASSDSLWDGAYEQYF. In DNA form, the CDR3 reads TGTGCCAGCAGTGATTCTTTATGGGACGGGGCCTACGAGCAGTACTTC.

The J gene is TRBJ1-4, the V gene TRBV7-9; D ambiguous. Germline CDR1 SEHNR, CDR2 FQNEAQ (reference sequence). Trimming left V 2 bases short and J 5 bases short, with 15 bases between. The CDR3 runs to 16 residues. CDR3 sequence: CASSLNLGSRNEKLFF. The CDR3 coding sequence is TGTGCCAGCAGCTTAAATCTCGGCAGTAGAAATGAAAAACTGTTTTTT.

The chain employs TRBV19 and TRBJ2-1; 12 bases fit TRBD2. Germline values: CDR1 LNHDA, CDR2 SQIVND (reference sequence). Unmatched junction bases numbered 6, after V lost 9 bases and J lost 15 bases. The CDR3 is 11 amino acids. The CDR3 DNA reads as TGTGCCAGCCGACTAGCGGGAGTGCCGTTCTTC. It encodes CASRLAGVPFF.

This chain uses TRBV5-1 with TRBJ2-2, with 11 bases matching TRBD2. The CDR3 extends over 16 amino acids. J was trimmed by 7 bases and V by 5 bases; bases with no gene match: 10. Germline CDR1 SGHRS, CDR2 YFSETQ. Here the CDR3 DNA reads TGCGCCAGCAGTCGTTTCACTAGCGGGAGCAACGGGGAGCTGTTTTTT. It encodes CASSRFTSGSNGELFF. Full variable domain (remainder filled in from reference TRBV5-1 and TRBJ2-2): KAGVTQTPRYLIKTRGQQVTLSCSPISGHRSVSWYQQTPGQGLQFLFEYFSETQRNKGNFPGRFSGRQFSNSRSEMNVSTLELGDSALYLCASSRFTSGSNGELFFGEGSRLTVL.

On this clone itself: This same CDR3 is encoded by further DNA sequences in the sample. The chain combines TRBV29-1 with TRBJ1-2; D not certain. Trimming took 0 bases from V and 4 from J, leaving 9 bases between them. Germline CDR1 reads SQVTM; CDR2 reads ANQGSEA. The CDR3 covers 13 residues. CDR3 nucleotides: TGCAGCGTTGAAGAAGAACGGGGCTATGGCTACACCTTC. Its translation is CSVEEERGYGYTF.

Comment on this clone: At the DNA level, this CDR3 is encoded by other sequences in the same sample as well. V is TRBV19 and J is TRBJ2-7; TRBD2 matches 11 bases. Germline V gene sequence: CDR1 LNHDA, CDR2 SQIVND (reference sequence). With V trimmed by 6 bases and J by 4 bases, 5 bases remained unmatched. The CDR3 covers 14 residues. CDR3 region: CASSAGTSGYEQYF. As DNA, the CDR3 is TGTGCCAGTAGCGCTGGGACTAGCGGTTACGAGCAGTACTTC.

There are a few counts of this clone. The V call is TRBV27, the J call TRBJ2-7; D is uncertain. This CDR3 region has 15 residues. Germline lookup yields CDR1 MNHEY and CDR2 SMNVEV (reference sequence). Trimming shortened V by 2 bases and J by 4 bases, and 15 bases separated the two germline ends. CDR3 sequence: CASSLGPLLGYEQYF. Written as DNA, the CDR3 is TGTGCCAGCAGTTTAGGTCCCTTGCTCGGTTACGAGCAGTACTTC.

The chain carries TRBV6-5 and TRBJ2-7; TRBD2 agrees at 8 bases. The CDR3 extends over 16 amino acids. The germline V gene encodes CDR1 MNHEY and CDR2 SVGAGI. J lost 3 bases, V lost 1 base, and 8 bases had no gene match. Written as DNA, the CDR3 is TGTGCCAGCAGTTACTACCCGCCCGGGACTAGCTACGAGCAGTACTTC. Translated, it gives CASSYYPPGTSYEQYF.

V is TRBV27 and J is TRBJ1-5; 7 bases are a match to TRBD1. The CDR3 is 16 amino acids. V was clipped by 4 bases and J by 2 bases; unmatched bases: 8. Germline V gene lookup returns CDR1 MNHEY and CDR2 SMNVEV (reference sequence). The CDR3 bases are TGTGCCAGCAGTTCGAACGACAGGGTTGGCAATCAGCCCCAGCATTTT. Amino acid sequence: CASSSNDRVGNQPQHF.

CDR3 DNA sequence: TGCGCCAGCAGCCAAGTGTGGGCGTCATCCTACGAGCAGTACTTC. Its protein is CASSQVWASSYEQYF. This rearrangement joins TRBV4-3 to TRBJ2-7; D is uncertain. This CDR3 has 15 amino acids. V dropped 1 base and J dropped 1 base, with 11 bases sitting between them. Germline loops: CDR1 LGHNA, CDR2 YSLEER.

J is TRBJ2-3 and V is TRBV5-4, with D possibly matching TRBD2 (6 bases). The CDR3 is made up of 16 amino acids. Looked up from germline, CDR1 is SGHNT and CDR2 is YYREEE (reference sequence). V gave up 3 bases and J gave up 0 bases, with 14 bases separating them. The CDR3 coding sequence is TGTGCCAGCAGCTCCCGTTGGAGGGATAGCACAGATACGCAGTATTTT. It specifies CASSSRWRDSTDTQYF.

This chain connects TRBV6-5 to TRBJ2-2; weak D call: TRBD1 (6 bases). The CDR3 consists of 14 residues. The germline V gene encodes CDR1 MNHEY and CDR2 SVGAGI. V was trimmed by 6 bases and J by 4 bases, leaving 12 bases between them. CDR3 sequence: CASSPGVATGELFF. The DNA for the CDR3 is TGTGCCAGCAGCCCAGGGGTTGCCACCGGGGAGCTGTTTTTT.

The chain links TRBV5-4 to TRBJ2-2, with D perhaps TRBD1 or TRBD2 (5 bases each). The CDR3 extends over 15 amino acids. CDR1 is SGHNT, CDR2 YYREEE, per germline (reference sequence). Between the trimmed V and J ends, which lost 4 bases and 4 bases, there was a span of 14 bases. CDR3 in amino acids: CASSLSVRGTGELFF. For the CDR3, the DNA is TGTGCCAGCAGCCTTAGCGTTAGGGGCACCGGGGAGCTGTTTTTT. The variable domain in full, with the rest retrieved from reference TRBV5-4 and TRBJ2-2, is ETGVTQSPTHLIKTRGQQVTLRCSSQSGHNTVSWYQQALGQGPQFIFQYYREEENGRGNFPPRFSGLQFPNYSSELNVNALELDDSALYLCASSLSVRGTGELFFGEGSRLTVL.

As regards this clone: At the DNA level, this CDR3 is encoded by other sequences in the same sample as well. The V gene is TRBV28, the J gene TRBJ1-2, with D unclear. Trimming took off 1 base at V and 3 bases at J, with 6 bases between the two ends. Germline CDR1 MDHEN, CDR2 SYDVKM. The CDR3 is 13 residues long. CDR3 in amino acids: CASSLSRHYGYTF. The CDR3, as DNA: TGTGCCAGCAGTTTATCCCGGCACTATGGCTACACCTTC.

V and J are TRBV9 and TRBJ1-3; D may be TRBD1 (6 bases). CDR3 length equals 14 residues. Germline V gives CDR1 SGDLS, CDR2 YYNGEE. V dropped 3 bases and J dropped 6 bases, with 13 bases sitting between them. The CDR3 DNA is TGTGCCAGCAGCGCCCACGGGGGCGAAAACACCATATATTTT. It translates to CASSAHGGENTIYF.

The chain is built from TRBV5-6 and TRBJ2-1, with 8 bases fitting TRBD2. The CDR3 extends over 15 amino acids. V gave up 7 bases and J gave up 5 bases; unmatched junction bases: 11. Germline CDR1 and CDR2: SGHDT and YYEEEE. In DNA form, the CDR3 reads TGTGCCAGCGCCTTTGGGACTAGTAGCCACAATGAGCAGTTCTTC. It yields the protein CASAFGTSSHNEQFF.

This chain links TRBV27 with TRBJ2-7; D may be TRBD1 (6 bases). CDR1 and CDR2 (germline): MNHEY, SMNVEV (reference sequence). This CDR3 spans 14 amino acids. Trimming left V 9 bases short and J 0 bases short, with 15 bases between. The CDR3 sequence is CASIKTGFSYEQYF. The CDR3 DNA is TGTGCCAGTATAAAAACAGGGTTCTCCTACGAGCAGTACTTC.

This clone was detected only once. This sequence joins TRBV27 and TRBJ1-2; 7 bases are a match to TRBD1. The junction had 8 bases not matched to a gene; V was cut back by 7 bases and J by 6 bases. The CDR3 length is 13 residues. Per germline, CDR1 MNHEY and CDR2 SMNVEV (reference sequence). The CDR3 region has the DNA TGTGCCAGCACGACGGCAGGGGGAAATGGCTACACCTTC. Translated, it gives CASTTAGGNGYTF.

The V and J genes are TRBV19 and TRBJ1-4; no definite D call. The CDR3 totals 14 residues. Germline loops: CDR1 LNHDA, CDR2 SQIVND (reference sequence). V was clipped by 5 bases and J by 0 bases, with 7 bases between them. The DNA of the CDR3 is TGTGCCAGTAGTGAATTTGCAACTAATGAAAAACTGTTTTTT. Encoded protein: CASSEFATNEKLFF.